These 23 T cell receptor beta chains share one sample of origin, sequenced in a study of long-term antiretroviral therapy in people with HIV. The libraries were made with immunoSEQ v3.0 at survey level. TCRdb's table, derived via immunoSEQ multiplex PCR, lists solely in-frame clones and lacks some. Here the sample spans fewer than 35,000 clones, roughly 85% being singletons. The sequenced sample was unsorted PBMCs, obtained about 3.4 years after starting antiretroviral therapy. The receptors were gathered from a man younger than 35 with HIV.

The J gene is TRBJ2-1, the V gene TRBV9; TRBD2 matches 9 bases. With V trimmed by 2 bases and J by 7 bases, 4 bases remained unmatched. The CDR3 totals 14 residues. CDR1 and CDR2 (germline): SGDLS, YYNGEE. The CDR3 region has the DNA TGTGCCAGCAGCGTCGGCGGGAGGGGTAATGAGCAGTTCTTC. Its protein is CASSVGGRGNEQFF. The full variable domain, its missing parts supplied by reference TRBV9 and TRBJ2-1, is DSGVTQTPKHLITATGQRVTLRCSPRSGDLSVYWYQQSLDQGLQFLIQYYNGEERAKGNILERFSAQQFPDLHSELNLSSLELGDSALYFCASSVGGRGNEQFFGPGTRLTVL.

This chain joins TRBV7-3 and TRBJ1-1, with TRBD1 as a possible D gene (6 bases). Germline V gives CDR1 SGHTA, CDR2 FQGTGA. Deletions cut 5 bases from V and 2 bases from J, with 15 bases between. The length of the CDR3 is 15 residues. CDR3 amino acids: CASSAQGQYNTEAFF. CDR3 DNA sequence: TGTGCCAGCAGCGCCCAGGGGCAATACAACACTGAAGCTTTCTTT.

This clone came up a few times. V usage is TRBV27 and J usage is TRBJ2-7, with 8 bases fitting TRBD2. The CDR3 runs to 14 residues. The J segment lost 0 bases and the V segment lost 8 bases, leaving 6 bases of the junction unmatched. Germline CDR1 reads MNHEY; CDR2 reads SMNVEV (reference sequence). Written as DNA, the CDR3 is TGTGCCAGCCGGACTAGCAAAAGCTCCTACGAGCAGTACTTC. This gives the protein CASRTSKSSYEQYF.

This clone was seen just once. The chain has TRBV7-3 and TRBJ2-1, with D possibly matching TRBD2 (6 bases). Germline loops: CDR1 SGHTA, CDR2 FQGTGA. Deletions cut 5 bases from V and 6 bases from J, with 14 bases between. The CDR3 is 14 residues long. DNA for the CDR3: TGTGCCAGCAGCCGGAGGGACTGGCCCAATGAGCAGTTCTTC. It specifies CASSRRDWPNEQFF. Complete variable domain (other parts from reference TRBV7-3 and TRBJ2-1): GAGVSQTPSNKVTEKGKYVELRCDPISGHTALYWYRQSLGQGPEFLIYFQGTGAADDSGLPNDRFFAVRPEGSVSTLKIQRTERGDSAVYLCASSRRDWPNEQFFGPGTRLTVL.

A few counts support this clone. The CDR3 sequence: CASSDGSEYGYTF. In nucleotides, the CDR3 is TGTGCCAGCAGTGACGGGTCCGAGTATGGCTACACCTTC. V and J are TRBV6-4 and TRBJ1-2; D ambiguous. The CDR3 is 13 residues long. V was clipped by 2 bases and J by 5 bases, with 9 bases between them. Germline CDR1 and CDR2: MRHNA and SNTAGT.

This sequence joins TRBV27 and TRBJ1-5; 7 nucleotides align to TRBD1. CDR3 length equals 17 residues. CDR1 is MNHEY, CDR2 SMNVEV, per germline (reference sequence). With V trimmed by 2 bases and J by 6 bases, 13 bases remained unmatched. This CDR3 is CASSLTGVGTGTQPQHF. The CDR3 coding sequence is TGTGCCAGCAGTTTAACAGGGGTCGGGACGGGGACTCAGCCCCAGCATTTT.

This chain links TRBV10-3 with TRBJ1-1, with 10 bases fitting TRBD1. In germline, CDR1 is ENHRY, CDR2 SYGVKD. Losses at the gene ends were 1 base for V and 5 bases for J; bases not matched to a gene: 16. The CDR3 covers 19 residues. CDR3 amino acids: CAISEWSTLRDRGKTEAFF. In DNA form, the CDR3 reads TGTGCCATCAGTGAGTGGTCGACTTTAAGGGACAGGGGAAAAACTGAAGCTTTCTTT.

This clone was recorded only once. J is TRBJ1-2 and V is TRBV5-5, with D possibly matching TRBD1 (5 bases). Per germline, CDR1 SGHKS and CDR2 YYEKEE (reference sequence). V lost 1 base, J lost 3 bases, and 13 bases lay in between. This CDR3 spans 15 amino acids. CDR3 region: CASSLKGASHYGYTF. CDR3 nucleotides: TGTGCCAGCAGCTTGAAAGGGGCGTCCCACTATGGCTACACCTTC.

Concerning this clone: Other nucleotide sequences from this sample produce the same CDR3. The CDR3 reads CASSYDSGTGELFF. CDR3 coding DNA: TGTGCCAGCAGTTACGACTCGGGGACCGGGGAGCTGTTTTTT. The chain recombines TRBV6-5 with TRBJ2-2, with D possibly TRBD2 on 5 matching bases. In germline, CDR1 is MNHEY, CDR2 SVGAGI. The ends were cut back, 2 bases at V and 5 bases at J, with 9 bases in the middle. This CDR3 comprises 14 residues.

V is TRBV19 and J is TRBJ2-1, with 7 positions matching TRBD1. The CDR3 runs 15 residues. Germline V CDR1 and CDR2: LNHDA, SQIVND (reference sequence). V lost 1 base, J lost 3 bases, and 3 bases stayed unmatched. The CDR3 sequence is CASSIGTGSYNEQFF. The CDR3 DNA is TGTGCCAGTAGTATAGGGACAGGAAGCTACAATGAGCAGTTCTTC. The complete variable domain, with remaining parts taken from reference TRBV19 and TRBJ2-1, reads DGGITQSPKYLFRKEGQNVTLSCEQNLNHDAMYWYRQDPGQGLRLIYYSQIVNDFQKGDIAEGYSVSREKKESFPLTVTSAQKNPTAFYLCASSIGTGSYNEQFFGPGTRLTVL.

The chain employs TRBV19 and TRBJ2-7; D could derive from TRBD1 or TRBD2 (6 bases each). From germline, CDR1 is LNHDA and CDR2 SQIVND (reference sequence). Between the trimmed V and J ends, which lost 1 base and 6 bases, there was a span of 22 bases. The CDR3 runs to 17 residues. The CDR3 protein is CASSIATGRGRDFEQYF. CDR3 nucleotide sequence: TGTGCCAGTAGTATAGCGACAGGACGGGGAAGGGACTTCGAGCAGTACTTC.

The V and J genes are TRBV7-9 and TRBJ2-3, with 11 bases identical to TRBD1. There are 19 residues in the CDR3. CDR1 SEHNR and CDR2 FQNEAQ come from the germline V gene (reference sequence). Trimming removed 1 base from V and 0 bases from J; junction bases left unmatched: 9. For the CDR3, the DNA is TGTGCCAGCAGCTTAGAGGACAGGGGGCCCGGGTCTAGCACAGATACGCAGTATTTT. Its translation: CASSLEDRGPGSSTDTQYF.

The chain uses TRBV5-1 and TRBJ2-5, with 11 bases identical to TRBD1. V was pared by 5 bases and J by 4 bases, with 7 bases of the junction left unmatched. CDR1 is SGHRS, CDR2 YFSETQ, per germline. The CDR3 has 15 amino acids. This CDR3 reads CASRTGQGAGETQYF. The DNA of the CDR3 is TGCGCCAGCAGAACCGGACAGGGGGCAGGAGAGACCCAGTACTTC.

The J gene is TRBJ1-1, the V gene TRBV5-4; possibly TRBD1 for D (5 bases). Trimming stripped 4 bases from V and 7 bases from J, with 26 bases between. Per the germline V gene, CDR1 is SGHNT and CDR2 is YYREEE (reference sequence). This CDR3 is 17 amino acids long. The CDR3: CASSPQSISQGFGEAFF. The CDR3 nucleotides are TGTGCCAGCAGCCCTCAGAGTATATCGCAGGGATTCGGTGAAGCTTTCTTT.

This chain's CDR3 is CASSEGRKGNLNTEAFF. In nucleotides, the CDR3 is TGTGCCAGCAGCGAGGGGAGAAAAGGAAATCTGAACACTGAAGCTTTCTTT. This chain links TRBV21-1 with TRBJ1-1. TRBV21-1 is a documented pseudogene. The CDR3 loop spans 17 amino acids.

The gene calls are TRBV10-3 and TRBJ1-1; 8 bases match TRBD1. Germline V gene lookup returns CDR1 ENHRY and CDR2 SYGVKD. V lost 9 bases, J lost 6 bases, and 12 bases stayed unmatched. The CDR3 length is 14 residues. CDR3 protein: CAIHPGQASAEAFF. CDR3 sequence (DNA): TGTGCCATACACCCGGGACAGGCGTCGGCTGAAGCTTTCTTT.

The V and J genes are TRBV9 and TRBJ2-2; D is perhaps TRBD1 (6 bases). The length of the CDR3 is 16 residues. Germline V gene data show CDR1 as SGDLS and CDR2 as YYNGEE. Trimming cost V 3 bases and J 3 bases, with 15 bases left between them. This CDR3 reads CASSATRGRDTGELFF. The CDR3 nucleotides are TGTGCCAGCAGCGCAACCAGGGGTAGGGACACCGGGGAGCTGTTTTTT.

The chain has TRBV19 and TRBJ2-7; 9 nucleotides agree with TRBD1. J was trimmed by 4 bases and V by 7 bases; bases with no gene match: 8. Germline lookup yields CDR1 LNHDA and CDR2 SQIVND (reference sequence). The CDR3 spans 14 residues. The CDR3 protein is CASTAGTGIYEQYF. The DNA of the CDR3 is TGTGCCAGTACCGCCGGGACAGGGATATACGAGCAGTACTTC.

The rearrangement uses TRBV18 and TRBJ2-7; no clear D gene. The CDR3 has 14 amino acids. V was trimmed by 0 bases and J by 5 bases, leaving 11 bases between them. Germline loops: CDR1 KGHSH, CDR2 LQKENI. DNA for the CDR3: TGTGCCAGCTCACCACCACCCGGTCGTGACGAGCAGTACTTC. Encoded protein: CASSPPPGRDEQYF.

The chain joins TRBV7-9 to TRBJ1-1, with D possibly TRBD1 on 6 matching bases. This CDR3 is built from 15 residues. With 3 bases removed from V and 3 bases from J, the gap between germline ends came to 14 bases. CDR1 is SEHNR and CDR2 is FQNEAQ in the germline V gene (reference sequence). In DNA, the CDR3 is TGTGCCAGCAGCTTGGTTAGGACAGCCGACACTGAAGCTTTCTTT. Translated, it gives CASSLVRTADTEAFF.

The V gene is TRBV11-2, the J gene TRBJ1-1, with no clear D. Per germline, CDR1 SGHAT and CDR2 FQNNGV. The CDR3 loop spans 14 amino acids. V lost 5 bases and J lost 2, with 12 bases in between. CDR3 sequence reads: CASSTSRENTEAFF. Written as DNA, the CDR3 is TGTGCCAGCAGCACCTCTCGGGAAAACACTGAAGCTTTCTTT. Full variable domain (missing parts from reference TRBV11-2 and TRBJ1-1): EAGVAQSPRYKIIEKRQSVAFWCNPISGHATLYWYQQILGQGPKLLIQFQNNGVVDDSQLPKDRFSAERLKGVDSTLKIQPAKLEDSAVYLCASSTSRENTEAFFGQGTRLTVV.

V usage is TRBV15 and J usage is TRBJ1-5, with D possibly being TRBD1 (5 bases). Germline values: CDR1 LNHNV, CDR2 YYDKDF (reference sequence). V lost 0 bases and J lost 5, with 8 bases in between. This CDR3 comprises 14 residues. Written as DNA, the CDR3 is TGTGCCACCAGCAGAGATCGGGGACATCAGCCCCAGCATTTT. Amino acids: CATSRDRGHQPQHF.

This CDR3 is CASSLDTGSLSYEQYF. CDR3 bases: TGTGCCAGCAGCTTGGACACAGGTTCCCTTTCCTACGAGCAGTACTTC. V gene TRBV5-5 combines with J gene TRBJ2-7, with D possibly TRBD1 on 5 matching bases. Germline loops: CDR1 SGHKS, CDR2 YYEKEE (reference sequence). The CDR3 contains 16 residues. V was trimmed by 0 bases and J by 1 base, leaving 14 bases between them.